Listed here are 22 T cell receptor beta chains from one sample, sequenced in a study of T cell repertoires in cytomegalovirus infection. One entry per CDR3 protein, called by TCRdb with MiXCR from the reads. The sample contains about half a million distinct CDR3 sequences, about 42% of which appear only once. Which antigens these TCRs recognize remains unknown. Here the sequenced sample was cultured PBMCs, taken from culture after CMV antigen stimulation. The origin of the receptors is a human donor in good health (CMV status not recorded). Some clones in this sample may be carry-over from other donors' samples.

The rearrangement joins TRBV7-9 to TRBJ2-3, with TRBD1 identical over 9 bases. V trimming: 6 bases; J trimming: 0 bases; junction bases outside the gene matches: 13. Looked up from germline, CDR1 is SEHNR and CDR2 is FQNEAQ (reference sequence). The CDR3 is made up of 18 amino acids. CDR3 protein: CASSPPTPGTGSTDTQYF. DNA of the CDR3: TGTGCCAGCAGTCCACCCACCCCCGGGACAGGGAGCACAGATACGCAGTATTTT.

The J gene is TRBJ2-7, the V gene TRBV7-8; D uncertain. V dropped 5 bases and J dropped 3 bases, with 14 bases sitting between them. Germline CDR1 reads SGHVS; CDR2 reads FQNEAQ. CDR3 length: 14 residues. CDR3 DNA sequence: TGTGCCAGCAGCCCTACAAACAGAAACTACGAGCAGTACTTC. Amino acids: CASSPTNRNYEQYF. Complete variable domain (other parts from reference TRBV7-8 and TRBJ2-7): GAGVSQSPRYKVAKRGQDVALRCDPISGHVSLFWYQQALGQGPEFLTYFQNEAQLDKSGLPSDRFFAERPEGSVSTLKIQRTQQEDSAVYLCASSPTNRNYEQYFGPGTRLTVT.

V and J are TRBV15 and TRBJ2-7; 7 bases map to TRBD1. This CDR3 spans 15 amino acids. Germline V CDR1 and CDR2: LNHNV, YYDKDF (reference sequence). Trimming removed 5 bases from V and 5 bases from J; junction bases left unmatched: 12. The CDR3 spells CATSPTPDRAHEQYF. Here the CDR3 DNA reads TGTGCCACCAGCCCTACCCCAGACAGGGCCCACGAGCAGTACTTC.

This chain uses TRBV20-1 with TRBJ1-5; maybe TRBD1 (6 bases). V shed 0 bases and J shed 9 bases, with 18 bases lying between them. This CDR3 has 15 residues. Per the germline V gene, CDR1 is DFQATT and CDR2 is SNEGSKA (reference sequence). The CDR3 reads CSAREPNRALGPQHF. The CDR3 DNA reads TGCAGTGCTAGAGAACCTAACAGGGCCCTCGGGCCCCAGCATTTT.

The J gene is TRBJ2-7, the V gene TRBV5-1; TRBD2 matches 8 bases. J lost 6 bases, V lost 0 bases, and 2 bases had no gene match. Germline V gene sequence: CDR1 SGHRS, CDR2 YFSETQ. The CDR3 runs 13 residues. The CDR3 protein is CASSLVRGAEQYF. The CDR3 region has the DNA TGCGCCAGCAGCTTGGTGCGGGGGGCCGAGCAGTACTTC.

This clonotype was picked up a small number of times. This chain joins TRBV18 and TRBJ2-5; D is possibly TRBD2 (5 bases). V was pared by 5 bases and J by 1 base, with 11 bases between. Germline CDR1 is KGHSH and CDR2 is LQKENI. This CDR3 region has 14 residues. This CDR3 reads CASSAGGLQETQYF. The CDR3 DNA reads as TGTGCCAGCTCAGCGGGCGGGCTCCAAGAGACCCAGTACTTC.

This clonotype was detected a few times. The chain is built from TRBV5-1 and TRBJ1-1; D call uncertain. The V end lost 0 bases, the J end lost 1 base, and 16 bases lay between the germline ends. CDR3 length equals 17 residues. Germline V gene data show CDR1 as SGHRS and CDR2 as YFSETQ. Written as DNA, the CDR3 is TGCGCCAGCAGCTTGGCCCCTTACTTCTTGGGGAACACTGAAGCTTTCTTT. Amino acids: CASSLAPYFLGNTEAFF.

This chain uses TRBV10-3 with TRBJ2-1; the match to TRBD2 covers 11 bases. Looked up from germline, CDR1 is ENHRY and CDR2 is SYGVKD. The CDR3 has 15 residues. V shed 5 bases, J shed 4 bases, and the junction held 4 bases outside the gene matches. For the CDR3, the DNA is TGTGCCATCAGTCTAGGGACTAGCGGTTACAATGAGCAGTTCTTC. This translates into CAISLGTSGYNEQFF.

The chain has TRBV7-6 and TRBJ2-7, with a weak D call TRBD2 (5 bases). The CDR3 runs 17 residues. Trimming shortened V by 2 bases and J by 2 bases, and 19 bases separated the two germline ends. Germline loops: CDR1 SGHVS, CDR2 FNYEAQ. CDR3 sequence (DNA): TGTGCCAGCAGCTTATATCCGCCGGGGAGTACGACCTACGAGCAGTACTTC. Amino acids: CASSLYPPGSTTYEQYF.

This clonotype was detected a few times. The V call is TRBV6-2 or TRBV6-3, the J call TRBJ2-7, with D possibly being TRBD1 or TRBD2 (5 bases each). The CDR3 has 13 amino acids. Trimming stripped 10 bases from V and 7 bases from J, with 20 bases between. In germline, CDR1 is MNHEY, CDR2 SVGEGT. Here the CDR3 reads CATLTGTSEEQYF. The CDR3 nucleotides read TGTGCCACCCTAACCGGGACGTCGGAGGAGCAGTACTTC.

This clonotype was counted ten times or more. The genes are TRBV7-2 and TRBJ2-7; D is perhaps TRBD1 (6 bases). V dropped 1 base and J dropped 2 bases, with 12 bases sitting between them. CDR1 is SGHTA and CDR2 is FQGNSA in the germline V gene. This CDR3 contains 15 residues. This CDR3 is CASSLGGGPTYEQYF. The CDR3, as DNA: TGTGCCAGCAGCTTAGGTGGGGGCCCTACCTACGAGCAGTACTTC.

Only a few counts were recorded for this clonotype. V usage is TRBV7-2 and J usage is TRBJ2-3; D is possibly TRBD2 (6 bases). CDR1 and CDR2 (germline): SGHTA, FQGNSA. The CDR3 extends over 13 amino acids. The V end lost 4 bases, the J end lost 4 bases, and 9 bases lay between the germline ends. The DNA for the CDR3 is TGTGCCAGCAGCTGGGACTTAGCAGATACGCAGTATTTT. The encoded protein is CASSWDLADTQYF.

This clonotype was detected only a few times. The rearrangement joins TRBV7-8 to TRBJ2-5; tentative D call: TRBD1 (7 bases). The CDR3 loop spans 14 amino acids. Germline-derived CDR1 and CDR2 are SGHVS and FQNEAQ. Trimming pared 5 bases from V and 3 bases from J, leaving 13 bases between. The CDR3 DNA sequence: TGTGCCAGCAGCAAGGACAGGACTAAAGAGACCCAGTACTTC. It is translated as CASSKDRTKETQYF.

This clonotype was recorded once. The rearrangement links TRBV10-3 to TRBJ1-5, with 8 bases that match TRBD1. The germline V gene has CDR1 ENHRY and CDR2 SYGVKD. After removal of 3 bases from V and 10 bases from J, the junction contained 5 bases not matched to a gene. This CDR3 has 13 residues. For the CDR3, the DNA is TGTGCCATCAGTGAAAACAGGGGGGATCCCCAGCATTTT. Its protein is CAISENRGDPQHF.

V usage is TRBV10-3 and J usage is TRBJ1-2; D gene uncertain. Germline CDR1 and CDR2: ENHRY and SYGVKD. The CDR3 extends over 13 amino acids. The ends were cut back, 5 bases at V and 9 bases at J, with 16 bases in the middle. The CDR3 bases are TGTGCCATCAGTCAGGAAGAGAGCTCTCGCTACACCTTC. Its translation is CAISQEESSRYTF.

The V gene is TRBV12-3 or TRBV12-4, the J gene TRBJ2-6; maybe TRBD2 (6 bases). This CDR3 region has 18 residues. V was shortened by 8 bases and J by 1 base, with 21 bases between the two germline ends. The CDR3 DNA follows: TGTGCCAGCTGTCGGGACTCCCGAACCCTTTCTGGGGCCAACGTCCTGACTTTC. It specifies CASCRDSRTLSGANVLTF.

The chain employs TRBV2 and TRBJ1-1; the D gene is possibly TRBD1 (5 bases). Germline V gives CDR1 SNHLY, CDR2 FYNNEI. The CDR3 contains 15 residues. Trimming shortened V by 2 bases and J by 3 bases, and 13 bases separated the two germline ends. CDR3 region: CASSEFLGVDTEAFF. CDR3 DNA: TGTGCCAGCAGTGAATTTTTGGGGGTTGACACTGAAGCTTTCTTT. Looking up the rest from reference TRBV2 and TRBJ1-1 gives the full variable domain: EPEVTQTPSHQVTQMGQEVILRCVPISNHLYFYWYRQILGQKVEFLVSFYNNEISEKSEIFDDQFSVERPDGSNFTLKIRSTKLEDSAMYFCASSEFLGVDTEAFFGQGTRLTVV.

In nucleotides, the CDR3 is TGTGCCAGCAGCCAACTCGAAGGAAGAGGCTACACCTTC. Amino acid sequence: CASSQLEGRGYTF. V gene TRBV3-1 combines with J gene TRBJ1-2; D is unresolved. The CDR3 is made up of 13 amino acids. The V end was cut by 2 bases, the J end by 8 bases, with 12 bases between. CDR1 and CDR2 (germline): LGHDT, YNNKEL (reference sequence). Looking up the rest from reference TRBV3-1 and TRBJ1-2 gives the full variable domain: DTAVSQTPKYLVTQMGNDKSIKCEQNLGHDTMYWYKQDSKKFLKIMFSYNNKELIINETVPNRFSPKSPDKAHLNLHINSLELGDSAVYFCASSQLEGRGYTFGSGTRLTVV.

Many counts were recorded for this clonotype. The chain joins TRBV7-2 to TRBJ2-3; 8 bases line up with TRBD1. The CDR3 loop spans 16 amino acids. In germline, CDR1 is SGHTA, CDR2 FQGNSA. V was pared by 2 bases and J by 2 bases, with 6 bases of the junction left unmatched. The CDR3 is CASSLQWTGHTDTQYF. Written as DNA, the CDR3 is TGTGCCAGCAGCTTACAATGGACAGGGCACACAGATACGCAGTATTTT.

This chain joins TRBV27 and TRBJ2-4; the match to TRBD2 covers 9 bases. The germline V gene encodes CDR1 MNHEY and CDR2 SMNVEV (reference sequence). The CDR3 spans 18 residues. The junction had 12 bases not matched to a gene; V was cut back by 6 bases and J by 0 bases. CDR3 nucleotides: TGTGCCAGCAGAAGGGGGACTAGCAGACTATTAGCCAAAAACATTCAGTACTTC. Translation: CASRRGTSRLLAKNIQYF.

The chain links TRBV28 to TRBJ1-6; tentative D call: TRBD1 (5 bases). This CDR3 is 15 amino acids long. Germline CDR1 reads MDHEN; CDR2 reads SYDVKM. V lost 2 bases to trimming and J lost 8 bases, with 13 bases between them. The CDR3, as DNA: TGTGCCAGCAGTTTAGGGGCCTGGGTACATTCACCCCTCCACTTT. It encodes CASSLGAWVHSPLHF.

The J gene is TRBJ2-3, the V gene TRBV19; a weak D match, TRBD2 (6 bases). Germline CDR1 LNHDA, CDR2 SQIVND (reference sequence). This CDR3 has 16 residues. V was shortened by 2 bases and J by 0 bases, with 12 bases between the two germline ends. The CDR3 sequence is CASSILSGASTDTQYF. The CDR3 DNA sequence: TGTGCCAGTAGTATACTTAGCGGAGCTAGCACAGATACGCAGTATTTT. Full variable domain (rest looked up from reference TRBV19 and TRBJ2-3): DGGITQSPKYLFRKEGQNVTLSCEQNLNHDAMYWYRQDPGQGLRLIYYSQIVNDFQKGDIAEGYSVSREKKESFPLTVTSAQKNPTAFYLCASSILSGASTDTQYFGPGTRLTVL.